The present T cell receptor (beta chain) was sequenced within a study of T cell repertoires in cytomegalovirus infection. Per the germline V gene, CDR1 is SGHTA and CDR2 is FQGNSA. CDR3 size: 15 residues. After removal of 0 bases from V and 3 bases from J, the junction contained 5 bases not matched to a gene. TCRdb re-called the reads with MiXCR, one entry per CDR3 protein. The sample comprises 400,000 or so distinct CDR3 sequences, approximately 31% of which are singletons, and about 13% rests with the top ten. This clonotype was seen ten or more times. The rearrangement links TRBV7-2 to TRBJ2-7; 7 bases agree with TRBD1. This sequence was found in a human donor in good health (CMV status not recorded). Some clones in this sample may be carry-over from other donors' samples. The sample was PBMCs. The CDR3 reads CASSLAGTAYYEQYF. The CDR3 coding sequence is TGTGCCAGCAGCTTAGCGGGGACAGCCTACTACGAGCAGTACTTC. The variable domain in full, completed from reference TRBV7-2 and TRBJ2-7, reads GAGVSQSPSNKVTEKGKDVELRCDPISGHTALYWYRQSLGQGLEFLIYFQGNSAPDKSGLPSDRFSAERTGGSVSTLTIQRTQQEDSAVYLCASSLAGTAYYEQYFGPGTRLTVT.